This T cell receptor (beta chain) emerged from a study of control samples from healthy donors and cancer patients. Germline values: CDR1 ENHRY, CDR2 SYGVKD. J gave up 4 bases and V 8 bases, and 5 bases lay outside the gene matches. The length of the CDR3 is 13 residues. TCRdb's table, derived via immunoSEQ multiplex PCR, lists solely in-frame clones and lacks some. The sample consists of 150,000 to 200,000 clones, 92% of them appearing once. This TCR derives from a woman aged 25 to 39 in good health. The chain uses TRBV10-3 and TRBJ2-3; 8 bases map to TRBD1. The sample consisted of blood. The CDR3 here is CAIFDRGADTQYF. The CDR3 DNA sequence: TGTGCCATCTTCGACAGGGGTGCAGATACGCAGTATTTT.